This T cell receptor (beta chain) originates from a study of Ad26.COV2.S vaccination and SARS-CoV-2 variants. Across the whole study: Administration of Ad26.COV2.S was intramuscular, either once or twice 56 days apart.

Documented treatment: about 20 received Ad26.COV2.S at low or high dose, single or two shots; about five received placebo; per-sample allocation not given. Collection of samples fell on day 63 after the first vaccine or placebo injection. This adult donor, from Boston, was 18-55 years old. Clones were read by immunoSEQ multiplex PCR, and TCRdb kept only the in-frame ones, dropping some. The sample holds some 460,000 clones; nearly 90% are singletons and the top ten take under 2%. This clonotype was sampled from a person aged 18-65 years who received the Ad26.COV2.S COVID-19 vaccine or a placebo. The specimen was peripheral blood, collected in a trial of Ad26.COV2.S vaccine versus placebo.

The CDR3 loop reads CASSLGVRGTGELFF. The CDR3 DNA is TGCGCCAGCAGCTTGGGAGTTCGCGGGACCGGGGAGCTGTTTTTT. This chain joins TRBV5-1 and TRBJ2-2; TRBD2 is a possible D gene (5 bases). In germline, CDR1 is SGHRS, CDR2 YFSETQ. V was shortened by 0 bases and J by 5 bases, with 11 bases between the two germline ends. This CDR3 region has 15 residues.